This is a list of T cell receptor beta chains from one sample in a study of beta chain features in type 1 diabetes. This table comes from immunoSEQ multiplex PCR, and its TCRdb copy is limited to in-frame clones, with some not included. The sample has about 370,000 clones, more than 13% seen once. The sequenced material came from naive CD4+ T cells from blood. These receptors were collected from a woman between 18 and 29 years old in good health. Each CDR3 is given with its conserved first and last residue. The D gene is left open where the match is weak. The size field is filled for only some rows; it gives once, few, many or a size class.

clone_size j_call cdr3_length d_call v_call cdr3_aa cdr3_nt
few TRBJ2-3 19 TRBD2 TRBV4-2 CASSQEPLLAGVFKDTQYF TGTGCCAGCAGCCAAGAACCACTTCTAGCGGGAGTTTTCAAAGATACGCAGTATTTT
- TRBJ2-5 15 TRBD2 TRBV9 CASSANLAAQETQYF TGTGCCAGCAGCGCAAACCTAGCGGCCCAAGAGACCCAGTACTTC
- TRBJ2-3 13 TRBD2 TRBV6-6 CASSYPGLNTQYF TGTGCCAGCAGTTACCCGGGACTAAATACGCAGTATTTT
- TRBJ1-4 13 - TRBV2 CASRKTEREKLFF TGTGCCAGCAGAAAGACCGAGAGGGAAAAACTGTTTTTT
few TRBJ2-3 13 TRBD2 TRBV10-3 CAITASGSDTQYF TGTGCCATCACGGCTAGCGGGAGTGATACGCAGTATTTT
- TRBJ2-3 15 TRBD2 TRBV5-1 CASSLGLAGPDTQYF TGCGCCAGCAGCTTGGGACTAGCGGGACCAGATACGCAGTATTTT
few TRBJ2-1 15 TRBD2 TRBV5-1 CASSPTSGRGNEQFF TGCGCCAGCAGCCCGACTAGCGGGAGAGGCAATGAGCAGTTCTTC
few TRBJ1-1 15 TRBD1 TRBV28 CASGWIQGYVSEAFF TGTGCCAGCGGGTGGATACAGGGGTATGTTTCTGAAGCTTTCTTT
few TRBJ1-1 13 - TRBV5-1 CASSDQENTEAFF TGCGCCAGCAGCGACCAGGAGAACACTGAAGCTTTCTTT
- TRBJ2-4 14 TRBD1 TRBV28 CASTTTGRGNIQYF TGTGCCAGCACCACGACAGGGCGAGGGAACATTCAGTACTTC
- TRBJ2-5 13 - TRBV18 CASSPLQAETQYF TGTGCCAGCTCACCACTCCAGGCAGAGACCCAGTACTTC
- TRBJ2-7 14 TRBD2 TRBV7-9 CASSLAGKPYEQYF TGTGCCAGCAGTCTAGCGGGAAAACCCTACGAGCAGTACTTC
- TRBJ2-1 16 - TRBV10-3 CAIAAASESSYNEQFF TGTGCCATCGCCGCTGCGTCCGAAAGCTCCTACAATGAGCAGTTCTTC
- TRBJ2-2 19 TRBD2 TRBV23-1 CASSQSGSSGSWYTGELFF TGCGCCAGCAGTCAATCTGGATCTAGCGGGAGTTGGTACACCGGGGAGCTGTTTTTT
- TRBJ2-1 11 - TRBV19 CASSAKMEQFF TGTGCCAGTAGTGCTAAGATGGAGCAGTTCTTC
- TRBJ1-1 14 - TRBV9 CASSLRDMNTEAFF TGTGCCAGCAGCTTACGGGACATGAACACTGAAGCTTTCTTT
once TRBJ1-2 14 - TRBV10-3 CAISDTGRIYGYTF TGTGCCATCAGTGATACAGGAAGAATCTATGGCTACACCTTC
- TRBJ1-1 12 - TRBV29-1 CSVGTVNTEAFF TGCAGCGTTGGGACAGTGAACACTGAAGCTTTCTTT
- TRBJ2-3 14 - TRBV2 CASRPTQGTDTQYF TGTGCCAGCAGACCGACACAGGGCACAGATACGCAGTATTTT
- TRBJ2-7 12 - TRBV5-1 CASSAVTYEQYF TGCGCCAGCAGCGCGGTCACCTACGAGCAGTACTTC
few TRBJ2-5 14 TRBD1 TRBV7-2 CASSPGQGGETQYF TGTGCCAGCAGCCCGGGACAGGGTGGAGAGACCCAGTACTTC
- TRBJ1-2 14 TRBD1 TRBV13 CASSSGQSNYGYTF TGTGCCAGCAGCTCGGGACAGTCTAACTATGGCTACACCTTC
- TRBJ2-2 16 - TRBV4-1 CASSQGTRVNTGELFF TGCGCCAGCAGCCAAGGTACCAGGGTCAACACCGGGGAGCTGTTTTTT
- TRBJ2-3 14 TRBD1 TRBV19 CASSIRQGPDTQYF TGTGCCAGTAGTATTCGACAGGGGCCAGATACGCAGTATTTT
few TRBJ2-3 15 TRBD2 TRBV29-1 CSVSGTSGGTDTQYF TGCAGCGTTTCCGGGACTAGCGGGGGCACAGATACGCAGTATTTT
- TRBJ2-2 15 TRBD1 TRBV13 CASIQTGVYTGELFF TGTGCTAGCATCCAGACAGGGGTCTACACCGGGGAGCTGTTTTTT
- TRBJ1-1 13 - TRBV28 CASSTREHTEAFF TGTGCCAGCAGTACCCGGGAGCATACTGAAGCTTTCTTT
- TRBJ2-2 16 TRBD2 TRBV27 CASSLLAGGNTGELFF TGTGCCAGCAGTCTCCTAGCGGGAGGAAACACCGGGGAGCTGTTTTTT
- TRBJ2-7 14 TRBD2 TRBV10-3 CAIRGLAGDYEQYF TGTGCCATCAGGGGGTTAGCGGGGGACTACGAGCAGTACTTC
few TRBJ2-2 13 - TRBV7-9 CASSPQGPGELFF TGTGCCAGCAGCCCGCAGGGTCCCGGGGAGCTGTTTTTT
- TRBJ2-7 14 TRBD2 TRBV7-2 CASSLNSGRYEQYF TGTGCCAGCAGCTTGAATAGCGGGAGGTACGAGCAGTACTTC
- TRBJ2-7 15 TRBD2 TRBV7-9 CASSLGTSGTYEQYF TGTGCCAGCAGCTTAGGAACTAGCGGCACCTACGAGCAGTACTTC
- TRBJ2-3 13 - TRBV9 CASSVESVDTQYF TGTGCCAGCAGCGTAGAATCGGTAGATACGCAGTATTTT
few TRBJ2-1 17 - TRBV30 CAWSVRVSSLSYNEQFF TGTGCCTGGAGTGTACGGGTCTCTTCACTCTCCTACAATGAGCAGTTCTTC
once TRBJ2-3 13 - TRBV15 CATSRDIGSPQYF TGTGCCACCAGCAGAGATATCGGGAGCCCGCAGTATTTT
few TRBJ2-1 17 TRBD2 TRBV4-1 CASSQTRAGAAYNEQFF TGCGCCAGCAGCCAAACCCGAGCGGGAGCGGCCTACAATGAGCAGTTCTTC
- TRBJ1-1 11 TRBD1 TRBV20-1 CSVQGASEAFF TGCAGTGTGCAGGGGGCGTCTGAAGCTTTCTTT
- TRBJ2-7 15 - TRBV28 CASSSPLPGDYEQYF TGTGCCAGCAGTTCTCCCCTTCCGGGAGACTACGAGCAGTACTTC
- TRBJ1-5 16 TRBD1 TRBV5-4 CASSLMQGTVNQPQHF TGTGCCAGCAGCTTAATGCAAGGGACAGTCAATCAGCCCCAGCATTTT
few TRBJ2-7 14 - TRBV29-1 CSVSGRSGSYEQYF TGCAGCGTCTCAGGCCGTTCAGGGTCCTACGAGCAGTACTTC